Given below is one TCR beta chain in context. Its antigen is undetermined. These data come from a study of T cell responses to AZD1222 COVID-19 vaccine. The J segment lost 2 bases and the V segment lost 5 bases, leaving 11 bases of the junction unmatched. The CDR3 runs 16 residues. Per germline, CDR1 SGHDT and CDR2 YYEEEE. Clones were read by immunoSEQ multiplex PCR, and TCRdb kept only the in-frame ones, dropping some. The sample carries some 97,000 clones, approximately 87% recorded once. Points from the study as a whole: Donors were mostly white British, more females; clonal diversity possibly underestimated. Dominant CD4 TCR responses targeted spike regions 160-218 and 743-854.

The receptor's source is an adult in good health. This chain connects TRBV5-6 to TRBJ1-2; TRBD1 agrees at 8 bases. The input for sequencing was peripheral blood, taken on day 0 of AZD1222 vaccination. The chain's CDR3 is CASRVRRQGLNYGYTF. Here the CDR3 DNA reads TGTGCCAGCAGGGTGAGGAGACAGGGGCTAAACTATGGCTACACCTTC.